This T cell receptor (beta chain) was profiled in a study of T cells in Graves' hyperthyroidism and ophthalmopathy. The study enrolled patients aged 18 to 65 with newly diagnosed hyperthyroidism of under 2 months' duration. PBMCs were sourced from approximately 9 ml fresh peripheral blood. This clonotype was observed a few times. The CDR3 regions of TCR beta were amplified from RNA transcripts. The HTBI set primed first-round TCR CDR3 RT-PCR. One entry per CDR3 protein, called by TCRdb with MiXCR from the multiplex PCR reads. Of a few hundred thousand distinct CDR3 sequences listed, around 14% are singletons. This TCR derives from a woman in her twenties or thirties with Graves' hyperthyroidism. Sequenced input: blood.

DNA for the CDR3: TGCGCCAGCAGCCTCCGGCCGGGGAATAATTCACCCCTCCACTTT. The encoded protein is CASSLRPGNNSPLHF. The rearrangement joins TRBV4-3 to TRBJ1-6; D remains unclear. The CDR3 runs 15 residues. Germline CDR1 LGHNA, CDR2 YSLEER. The germline V and J ends were trimmed by 4 bases and 5 bases, with 12 bases remaining between them.